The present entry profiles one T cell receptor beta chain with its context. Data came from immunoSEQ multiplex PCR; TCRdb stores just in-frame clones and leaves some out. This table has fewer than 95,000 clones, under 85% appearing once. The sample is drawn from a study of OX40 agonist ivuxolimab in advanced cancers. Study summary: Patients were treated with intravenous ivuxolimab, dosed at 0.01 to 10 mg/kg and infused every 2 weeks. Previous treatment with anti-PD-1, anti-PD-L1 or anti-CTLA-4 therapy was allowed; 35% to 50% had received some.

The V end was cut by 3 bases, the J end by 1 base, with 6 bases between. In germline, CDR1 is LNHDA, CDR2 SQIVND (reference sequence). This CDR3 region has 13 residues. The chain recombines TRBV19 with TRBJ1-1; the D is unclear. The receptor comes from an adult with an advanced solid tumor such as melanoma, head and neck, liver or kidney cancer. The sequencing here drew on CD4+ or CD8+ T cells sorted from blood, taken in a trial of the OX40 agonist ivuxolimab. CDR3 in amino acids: CASSIRENTEAFF. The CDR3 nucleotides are TGTGCCAGTAGTATCCGAGAGAACACTGAAGCTTTCTTT.